This T cell receptor beta chain was captured by sequencing in a study of blood T cell repertoires in COVID-19. Assay used: immunoSEQ multiplex PCR; TCRdb lists only in-frame clones, some missing. The sample yields fewer than 250,000 clones, approximately 86% seen once. The CDR3 is 15 residues long. CDR1 SGHTA and CDR2 FQGNSA come from the germline V gene. Trimming took 1 base from V and 6 from J, leaving 12 bases between them. The sequence came from a woman aged 40 to 50 with acute COVID-19. Input material: PBMCs or T cells enriched from blood (not recorded which). The J gene is TRBJ2-2, the V gene TRBV7-2; TRBD2 is a possible D gene (6 bases). CDR3 DNA sequence: TGTGCCAGCAGCTTAGACGGGAGCCGGCCCGGGGAGCTGTTTTTT. It encodes CASSLDGSRPGELFF.